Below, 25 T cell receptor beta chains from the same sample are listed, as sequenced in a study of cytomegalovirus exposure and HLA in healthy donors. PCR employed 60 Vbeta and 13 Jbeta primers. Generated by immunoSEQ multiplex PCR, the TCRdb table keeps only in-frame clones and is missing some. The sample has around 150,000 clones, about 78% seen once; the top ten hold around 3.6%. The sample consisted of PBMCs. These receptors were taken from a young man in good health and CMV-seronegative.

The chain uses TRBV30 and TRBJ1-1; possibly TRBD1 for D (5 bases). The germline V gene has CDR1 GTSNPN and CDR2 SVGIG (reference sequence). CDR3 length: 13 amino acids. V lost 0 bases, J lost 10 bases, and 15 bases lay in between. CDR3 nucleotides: TGTGCCTGGAGTGTAGCTCTGGGGCAAGTAGCTTTCTTT. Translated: CAWSVALGQVAFF.

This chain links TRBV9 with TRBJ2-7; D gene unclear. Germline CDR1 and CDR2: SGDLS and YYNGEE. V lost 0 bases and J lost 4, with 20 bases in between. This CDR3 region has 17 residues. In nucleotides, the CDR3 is TGTGCCAGCAGCGTAGATGCCCCTTCTTCTGGCCGTTACGAGCAGTACTTC. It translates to CASSVDAPSSGRYEQYF.

CDR3 DNA: TGCGCCAGCAGCCCGGGGCCGGGACTAGCGGGACCCCGGGGAGAGACCCAGTACTTC. Translated: CASSPGPGLAGPRGETQYF. The chain recombines TRBV5-1 with TRBJ2-5; 13 bases match TRBD2. Trimming removed 4 bases from V and 4 bases from J; junction bases left unmatched: 16. The CDR3 contains 19 residues. CDR1 is SGHRS and CDR2 is YFSETQ in the germline V gene.

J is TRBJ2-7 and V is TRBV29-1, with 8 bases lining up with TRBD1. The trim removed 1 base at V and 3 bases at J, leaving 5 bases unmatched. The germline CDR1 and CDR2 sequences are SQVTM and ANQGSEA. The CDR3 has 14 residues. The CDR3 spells CSVEGPGQDYEQYF. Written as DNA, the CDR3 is TGCAGCGTTGAAGGGCCGGGACAGGACTACGAGCAGTACTTC.

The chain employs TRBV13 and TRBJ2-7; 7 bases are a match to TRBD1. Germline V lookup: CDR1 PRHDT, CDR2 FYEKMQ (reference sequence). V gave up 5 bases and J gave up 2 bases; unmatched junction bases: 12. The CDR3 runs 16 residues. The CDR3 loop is CASSTRLGTEAYEQYF. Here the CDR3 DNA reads TGTGCCAGCAGCACCCGCCTCGGGACAGAAGCCTACGAGCAGTACTTC.

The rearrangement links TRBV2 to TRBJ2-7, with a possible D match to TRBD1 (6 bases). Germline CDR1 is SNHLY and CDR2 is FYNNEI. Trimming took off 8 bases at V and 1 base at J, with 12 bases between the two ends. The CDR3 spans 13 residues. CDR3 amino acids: CASQSGESYEQYF. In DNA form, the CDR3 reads TGTGCCAGCCAGTCAGGGGAATCCTACGAGCAGTACTTC.

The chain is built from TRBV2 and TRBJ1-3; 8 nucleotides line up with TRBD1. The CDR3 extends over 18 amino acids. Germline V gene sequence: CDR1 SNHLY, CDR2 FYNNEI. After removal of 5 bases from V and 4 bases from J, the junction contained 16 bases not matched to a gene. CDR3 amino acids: CASSRSDYSTGVGNTIYF. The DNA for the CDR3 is TGTGCCAGCAGTCGGTCGGACTACTCGACAGGGGTCGGAAACACCATATATTTT.

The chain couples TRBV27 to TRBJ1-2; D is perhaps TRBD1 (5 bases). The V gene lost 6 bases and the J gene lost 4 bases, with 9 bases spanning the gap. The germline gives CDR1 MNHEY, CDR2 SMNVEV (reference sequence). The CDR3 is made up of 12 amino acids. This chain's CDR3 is CASRSGGYGYTF. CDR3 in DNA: TGTGCCAGCAGATCCGGGGGCTATGGCTACACCTTC.

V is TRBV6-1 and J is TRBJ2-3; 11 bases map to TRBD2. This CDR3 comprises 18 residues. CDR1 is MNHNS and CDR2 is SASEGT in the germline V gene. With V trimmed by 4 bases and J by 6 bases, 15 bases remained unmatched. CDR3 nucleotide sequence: TGTGCCAGCAGTGTAGGGAGTAGCGGGGGGGCTTTTACGGATACGCAGTATTTT. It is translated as CASSVGSSGGAFTDTQYF.

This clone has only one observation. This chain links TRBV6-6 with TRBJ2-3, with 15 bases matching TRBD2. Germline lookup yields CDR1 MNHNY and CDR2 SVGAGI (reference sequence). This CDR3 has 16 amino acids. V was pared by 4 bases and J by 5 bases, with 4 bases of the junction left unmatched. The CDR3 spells CASSSPGLAGGDTQYF. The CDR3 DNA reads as TGTGCCAGCAGTTCTCCGGGACTAGCGGGAGGAGATACGCAGTATTTT.

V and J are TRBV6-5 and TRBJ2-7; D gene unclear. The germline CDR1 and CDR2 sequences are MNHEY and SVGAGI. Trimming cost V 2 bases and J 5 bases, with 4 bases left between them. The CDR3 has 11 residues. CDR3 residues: CASSYVNEQYF. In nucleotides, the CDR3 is TGTGCCAGCAGTTACGTCAACGAGCAGTACTTC.

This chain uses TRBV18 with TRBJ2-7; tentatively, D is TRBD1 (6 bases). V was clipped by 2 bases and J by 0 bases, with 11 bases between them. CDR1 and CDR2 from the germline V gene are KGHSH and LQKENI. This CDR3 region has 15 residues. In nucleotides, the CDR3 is TGTGCCAGCTCACCAGACCGGGACAACTCCTACGAGCAGTACTTC. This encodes CASSPDRDNSYEQYF.

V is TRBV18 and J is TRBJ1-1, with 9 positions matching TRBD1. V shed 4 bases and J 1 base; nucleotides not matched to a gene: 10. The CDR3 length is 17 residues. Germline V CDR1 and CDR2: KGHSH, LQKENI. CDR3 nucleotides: TGTGCCAGCTCACGTGGACAGGGGATTCTCGGGAACACTGAAGCTTTCTTT. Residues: CASSRGQGILGNTEAFF.

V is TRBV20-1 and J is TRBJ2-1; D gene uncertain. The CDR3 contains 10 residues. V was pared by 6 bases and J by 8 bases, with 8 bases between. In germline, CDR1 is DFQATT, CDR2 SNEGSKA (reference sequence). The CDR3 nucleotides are TGCAGTGCGGCCCCATATGAGCAGTTCTTC. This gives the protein CSAAPYEQFF.

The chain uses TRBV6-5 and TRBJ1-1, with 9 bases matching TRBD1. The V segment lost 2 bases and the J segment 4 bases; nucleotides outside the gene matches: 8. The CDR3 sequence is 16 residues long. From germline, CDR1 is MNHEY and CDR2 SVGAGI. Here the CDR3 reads CASSYLQRDRVTEAFF. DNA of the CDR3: TGTGCCAGCAGTTACCTCCAGCGGGACAGGGTCACTGAAGCTTTCTTT.

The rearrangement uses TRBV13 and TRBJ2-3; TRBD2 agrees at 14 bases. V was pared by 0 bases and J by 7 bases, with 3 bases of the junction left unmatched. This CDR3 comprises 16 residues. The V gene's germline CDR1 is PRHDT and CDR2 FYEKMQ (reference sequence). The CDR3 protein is CASSLGTSGGANTQYF. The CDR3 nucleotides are TGTGCCAGCAGCTTAGGGACTAGCGGGGGGGCCAATACGCAGTATTTT.

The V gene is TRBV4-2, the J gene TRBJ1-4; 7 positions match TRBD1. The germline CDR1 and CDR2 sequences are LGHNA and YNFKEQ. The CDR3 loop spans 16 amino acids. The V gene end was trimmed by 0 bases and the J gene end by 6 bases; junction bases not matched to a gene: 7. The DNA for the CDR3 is TGTGCCAGCAGCCAAGATCTTGCCAGGGGGGATGAAAAACTGTTTTTT. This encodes CASSQDLARGDEKLFF.

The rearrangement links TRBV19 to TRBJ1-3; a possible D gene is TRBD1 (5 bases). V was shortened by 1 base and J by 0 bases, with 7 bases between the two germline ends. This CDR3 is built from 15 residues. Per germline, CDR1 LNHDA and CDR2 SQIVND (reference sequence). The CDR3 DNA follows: TGTGCCAGTAGTATAGGCAGGGCCTCTGGAAACACCATATATTTT. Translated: CASSIGRASGNTIYF.

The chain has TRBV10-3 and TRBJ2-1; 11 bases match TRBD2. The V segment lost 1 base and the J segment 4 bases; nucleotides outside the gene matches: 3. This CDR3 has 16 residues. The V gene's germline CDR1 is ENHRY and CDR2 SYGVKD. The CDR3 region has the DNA TGTGCCATCAGTGAGTTGGGGACTAGCGGATACAATGAGCAGTTCTTC. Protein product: CAISELGTSGYNEQFF.

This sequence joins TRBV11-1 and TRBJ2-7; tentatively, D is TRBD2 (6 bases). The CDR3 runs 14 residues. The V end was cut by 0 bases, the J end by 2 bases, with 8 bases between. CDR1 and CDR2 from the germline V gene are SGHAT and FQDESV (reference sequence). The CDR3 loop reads CASSLAGGAYEQYF. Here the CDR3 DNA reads TGTGCCAGCAGCTTAGCGGGAGGTGCCTACGAGCAGTACTTC.

CDR3 in DNA: TGTGCCAGCAGGGGGACAGGGGTCGAGCAGTACTTC. It encodes CASRGTGVEQYF. The chain is built from TRBV27 and TRBJ2-7, with 10 bases identical to TRBD1. This CDR3 region has 12 residues. CDR1 MNHEY and CDR2 SMNVEV come from the germline V gene (reference sequence). Germline trimming cut 6 bases from V and 6 bases from J; bases unmatched to any gene: 2.

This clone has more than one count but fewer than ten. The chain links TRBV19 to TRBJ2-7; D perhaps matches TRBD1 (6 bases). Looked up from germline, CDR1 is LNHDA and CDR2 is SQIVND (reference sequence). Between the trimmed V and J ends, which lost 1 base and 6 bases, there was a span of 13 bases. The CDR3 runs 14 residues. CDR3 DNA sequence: TGTGCCAGTAGTATAGGGGCAGCGACAGGCGAGCAGTACTTC. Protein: CASSIGAATGEQYF.

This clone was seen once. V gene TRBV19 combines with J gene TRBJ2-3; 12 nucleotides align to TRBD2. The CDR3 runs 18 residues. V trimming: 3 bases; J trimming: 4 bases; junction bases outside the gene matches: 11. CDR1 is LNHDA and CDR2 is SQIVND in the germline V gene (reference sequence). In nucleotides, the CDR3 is TGTGCCAGTAGTATCCCCCGGACTAGCGGGATTGGAGCAGATACGCAGTATTTT. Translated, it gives CASSIPRTSGIGADTQYF.

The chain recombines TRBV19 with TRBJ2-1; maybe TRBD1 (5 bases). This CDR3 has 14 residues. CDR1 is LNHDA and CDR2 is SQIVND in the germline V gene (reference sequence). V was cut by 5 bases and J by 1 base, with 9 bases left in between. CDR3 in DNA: TGTGCCAGTAGTCCAGGGTGGTCCTACAATGAGCAGTTCTTC. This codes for CASSPGWSYNEQFF.

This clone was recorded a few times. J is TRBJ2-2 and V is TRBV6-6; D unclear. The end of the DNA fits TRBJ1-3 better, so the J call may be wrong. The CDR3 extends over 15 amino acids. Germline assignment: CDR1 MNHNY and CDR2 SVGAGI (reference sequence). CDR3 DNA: TGTGCCAGCAGCACCCCAGGCCGGTCCGGAAACACCATATATTTT. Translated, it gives CASSTPGRSGNTIYF.